Described below is a single T cell receptor beta chain sequence and its context. The CDR3 runs 13 residues. The V gene's germline CDR1 is MNHEY and CDR2 SVGAGI. The V end lost 9 bases, the J end lost 9 bases, and 15 bases lay between the germline ends. This sample was included in a study of blood T cell repertoires in COVID-19. Per the study methods: Amplified reference gene primers provided the basis for estimating nucleated cell counts. Measured with immunoSEQ multiplex PCR; TCRdb has only the in-frame clones, and not every one. The V and J calls and the clone size are those of that table, but D and trimming were determined from the DNA. The table shows 150,000 to 200,000 clones, with about nine tenths occurring only once.

V usage is TRBV6-5 and J usage is TRBJ1-6; D call uncertain. Sequenced input: peripheral blood. The origin of this receptor is a young man with acute or convalescent COVID-19. The CDR3 DNA sequence: TGTGCCAGTCTGTCACGGGGAGGTTCACCCCTCCACTTT. Translation gives CASLSRGGSPLHF.